This TCR beta chain was found in a study of preoperative IRX-2 immunotherapy in early breast cancer. The sample's treatment: preoperative locoregional IRX-2 cytokine immunotherapy. Preoperative locoregional IRX-2 cytokine immunotherapy was tested in the phase Ib source study. Some clones are missing from TCRdb's copy, which holds only in-frame ones; the method was immunoSEQ multiplex PCR. This table holds thousands of clones, more than 70% found once. The CDR3 extends over 15 amino acids. V was trimmed by 1 base and J by 3 bases, leaving 12 bases between them. Germline values: CDR1 KGHSH, CDR2 LQKENI.

This chain links TRBV18 with TRBJ1-2; possible D gene TRBD1, 5 bases. The source of this sequence is a human donor with breast cancer. The sequencing here drew on tumor tissue, taken after IRX-2 immunotherapy. The chain's CDR3 is CASSPQSGGDYGYTF. CDR3 bases: TGTGCCAGCTCACCACAGAGCGGGGGGGACTATGGCTACACCTTC.